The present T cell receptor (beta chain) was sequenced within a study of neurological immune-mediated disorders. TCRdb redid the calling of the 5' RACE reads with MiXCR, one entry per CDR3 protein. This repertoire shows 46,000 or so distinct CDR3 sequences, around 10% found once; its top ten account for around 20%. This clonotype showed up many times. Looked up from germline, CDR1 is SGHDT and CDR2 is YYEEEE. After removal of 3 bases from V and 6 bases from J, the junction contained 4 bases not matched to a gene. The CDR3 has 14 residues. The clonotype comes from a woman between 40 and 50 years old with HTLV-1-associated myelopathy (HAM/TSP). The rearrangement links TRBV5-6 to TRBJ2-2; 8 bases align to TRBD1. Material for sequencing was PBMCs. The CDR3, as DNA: TGTGCCAGCAGCTCACAACAGGGGGCCGGGGAGCTGTTTTTT. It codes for CASSSQQGAGELFF.